This TCR beta chain appears in the sequencing data of a study of vaccination effects on CD4 cells after COVID-19. Study background: A median of 72 days separated the second dose and sampling. General study results and limits: Late in the post-vaccination period, infection-induced and vaccine-induced clones underwent marked clonal contraction.

V dropped 3 bases and J dropped 6; count of bases not matched to a gene: 8. CDR1 SGHRS and CDR2 YFSETQ come from the germline V gene. This CDR3 comprises 15 residues. Sequencing in the ViraFEST assay came after antigen-specific CD4+ T cells had been expanded with viral peptide pools, which were used to stimulate PBMC. It was after more than 8 days of culture that CD4+ T cells were isolated. The individual was infected with SARS-CoV-2 between March and December 2020, as confirmed by PCR. Vaccination of participants consisted of two doses of either the BNT162b2 or mRNA-1273 vaccine. Cultures of fewer than 2.5 million PBMC per well contained 8 to 10 IU/ml IL-2 plus 10 ug/ml peptides. Half the medium was swapped for IL-2 medium on days 3 and 7. Method: immunoSEQ multiplex PCR; TCRdb's copy keeps in-frame clones and lacks some. The sample includes 14,000 or so clones, over 60% seen only once; the top ten take 29%.

A remark on this clone: Antigen unknown.

The chain links TRBV5-1 to TRBJ1-1, with 10 nucleotides matching TRBD1. The sample was CD4+ T cells from PBMCs cultured with HCoV-NL63 spike peptides, taken after COVID-19 vaccination. The origin of this receptor is a human donor who had a prior SARS-CoV-2 infection. The chain's CDR3 is CASSWGQGRVAEAFF. The CDR3 bases are TGCGCCAGCAGCTGGGGACAGGGGCGGGTCGCTGAAGCTTTCTTT.